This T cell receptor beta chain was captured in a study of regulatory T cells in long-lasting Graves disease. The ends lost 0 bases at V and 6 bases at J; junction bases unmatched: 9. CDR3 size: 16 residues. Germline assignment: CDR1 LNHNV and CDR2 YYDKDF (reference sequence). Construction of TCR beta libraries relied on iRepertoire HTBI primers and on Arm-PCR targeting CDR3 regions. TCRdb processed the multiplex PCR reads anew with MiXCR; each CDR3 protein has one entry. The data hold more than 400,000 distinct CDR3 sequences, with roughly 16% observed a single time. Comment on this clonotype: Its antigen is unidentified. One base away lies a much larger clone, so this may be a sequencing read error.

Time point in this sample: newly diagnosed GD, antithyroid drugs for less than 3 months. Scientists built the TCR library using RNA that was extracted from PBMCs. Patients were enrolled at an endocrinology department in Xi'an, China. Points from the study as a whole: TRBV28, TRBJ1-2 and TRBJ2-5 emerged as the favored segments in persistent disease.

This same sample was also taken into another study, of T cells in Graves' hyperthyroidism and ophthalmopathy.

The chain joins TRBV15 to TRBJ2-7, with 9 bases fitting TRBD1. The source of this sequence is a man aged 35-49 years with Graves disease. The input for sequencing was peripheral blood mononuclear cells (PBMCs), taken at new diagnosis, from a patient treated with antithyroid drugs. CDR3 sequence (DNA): TGTGCCACCAGCAGAGATGACAGGGGGAGGCCCCCCGAGCAGTACTTC. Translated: CATSRDDRGRPPEQYF.